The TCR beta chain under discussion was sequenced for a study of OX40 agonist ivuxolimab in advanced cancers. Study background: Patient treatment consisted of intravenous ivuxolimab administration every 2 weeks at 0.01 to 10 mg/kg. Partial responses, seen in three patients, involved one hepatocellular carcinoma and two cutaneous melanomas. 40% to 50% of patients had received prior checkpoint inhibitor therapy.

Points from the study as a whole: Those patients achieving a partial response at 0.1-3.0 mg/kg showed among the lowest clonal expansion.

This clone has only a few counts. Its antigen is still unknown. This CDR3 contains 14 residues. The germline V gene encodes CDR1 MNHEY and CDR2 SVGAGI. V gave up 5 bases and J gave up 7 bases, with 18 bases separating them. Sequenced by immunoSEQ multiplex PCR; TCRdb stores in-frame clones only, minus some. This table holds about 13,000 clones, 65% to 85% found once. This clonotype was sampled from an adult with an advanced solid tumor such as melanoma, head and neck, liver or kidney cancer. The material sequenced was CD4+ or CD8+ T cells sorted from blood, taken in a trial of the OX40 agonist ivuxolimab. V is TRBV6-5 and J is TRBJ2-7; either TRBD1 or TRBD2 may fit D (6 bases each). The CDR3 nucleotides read TGTGCCAGCAGTGGGGGGACATGGATTGGGGAGCAGTACTTC. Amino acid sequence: CASSGGTWIGEQYF.